Following are 17 T cell receptor beta chains from one sample sequenced in a study of CD8+ T cells in alopecia areata. The authors extracted RNA and reverse transcribed it into cDNA as the sequencing template. Only in-frame clones appear in the TCRdb table, and some are missing; sequencing was by immunoSEQ multiplex PCR. The sample records about 120,000 clones, approximately 53% being singletons. Stated treatment: oral pan-JAK inhibitor, 5-10 mg twice daily. The material was CD4+ T cells sorted from blood, obtained at week 4, from a patient treated with tofacitinib. Source of these receptors: a human donor with alopecia areata.

The V call is TRBV6-1, the J call TRBJ1-1, with 8 bases aligning to TRBD1. The CDR3 has 13 residues. The V gene's germline CDR1 is MNHNS and CDR2 SASEGT. V gave up 8 bases and J gave up 9 bases; unmatched junction bases: 11. In nucleotides, the CDR3 is TGTGCCAGCGACGTTGACAGGGGCGCCCAAGCTTTCTTT. Amino acid sequence: CASDVDRGAQAFF.

At least ten counts were recorded for this clone. The V call is TRBV7-2, the J call TRBJ2-7; 8 nucleotides agree with TRBD1. The V segment lost 3 bases and the J segment 2 bases; nucleotides outside the gene matches: 3. This CDR3 has 14 residues. Looked up from germline, CDR1 is SGHTA and CDR2 is FQGNSA. CDR3 in amino acids: CASSFGTGAYEQYF. CDR3 nucleotide sequence: TGTGCCAGCAGCTTCGGGACAGGTGCCTACGAGCAGTACTTC.

The chain couples TRBV30 to TRBJ1-1, with D perhaps matching TRBD1 (6 bases). V lost 4 bases and J 7 bases, leaving 10 bases between the germline ends. The CDR3 runs to 11 residues. CDR1 is GTSNPN, CDR2 SVGIG, per germline (reference sequence). As DNA, the CDR3 is TGTGCCTGGATCCCAGGGGTTGAAGCTTTCTTT. Translating it yields CAWIPGVEAFF.

This clone has a single count. V is TRBV25-1 and J is TRBJ1-2; unclear D gene. Looked up from germline, CDR1 is MGHDK and CDR2 is SYGVNS. The CDR3 consists of 12 residues. Trimming pared 7 bases from V and 3 bases from J, leaving 9 bases between. The CDR3 loop reads CASNTDYYGYTF. DNA of the CDR3: TGTGCCAGCAATACAGACTACTATGGCTACACCTTC.

J is TRBJ1-3 and V is TRBV30, with no clear D. The CDR3 has 12 amino acids. V lost 0 bases and J 5 bases, leaving 5 bases between the germline ends. Germline CDR1 and CDR2: GTSNPN and SVGIG (reference sequence). This CDR3 reads CAWSVGRNTIYF. The DNA for the CDR3 is TGTGCCTGGAGTGTTGGCCGAAACACCATATATTTT.

V gene TRBV29-1 combines with J gene TRBJ1-1; weak D call: TRBD1 (5 bases). This CDR3 has 13 amino acids. V was clipped by 4 bases and J by 3 bases, with 12 bases between them. The germline gives CDR1 SQVTM, CDR2 ANQGSEA. The CDR3 nucleotides are TGCAGCGTTGCAGGGAGGGCAGACACTGAAGCTTTCTTT. The encoded protein is CSVAGRADTEAFF.

The sample holds one count of this clone. Its ends do not fully match the called genes, so a read error is possible. The V gene is TRBV29-1, the J gene TRBJ1-4; unclear D gene. Germline V gene lookup returns CDR1 SQVTM and CDR2 ANQGSEA. The CDR3 is 14 amino acids. CDR3: CSVGEALYEEKLFF. CDR3 DNA sequence: TGCAGTGTTGGAGAGGCCCTATACGAAGAAAAACTGTTTTTT.

The chain employs TRBV5-6 and TRBJ1-6; 7 bases map to TRBD1. CDR1 and CDR2 (germline): SGHDT, YYEEEE. Trimming removed 3 bases from V and 11 bases from J; junction bases left unmatched: 8. The CDR3 spans 14 residues. This chain's CDR3 is CASSSDRSGAPLHF. As DNA, the CDR3 is TGTGCCAGCAGCTCGGACAGGTCGGGCGCACCCCTCCACTTT. Based on the CDR3 plus reference TRBV5-6 and TRBJ1-6, the full variable domain is DAGVTQSPTHLIKTRGQQVTLRCSPKSGHDTVSWYQQALGQGPQFIFQYYEEEERQRGNFPDRFSGHQFPNYSSELNVNALLLGDSALYLCASSSDRSGAPLHFGNGTRLTVT.

This chain's CDR3 is CSVLGTSGFGEQYF. In DNA, the CDR3 is TGCAGCGTCCTCGGGACTAGCGGGTTTGGCGAGCAGTACTTC. This rearrangement joins TRBV29-1 to TRBJ2-7; 12 bases are shared with TRBD2. The germline V gene encodes CDR1 SQVTM and CDR2 ANQGSEA. V was clipped by 6 bases and J by 6 bases; unmatched bases: 9. The CDR3 loop spans 14 amino acids.

V usage is TRBV10-2 and J usage is TRBJ1-1; the D is unclear. The V and J ends lost 6 bases and 4 bases respectively, with 12 bases between them. CDR3 length: 13 residues. Per the germline V gene, CDR1 is WSHSY and CDR2 is SAAADI. The CDR3 region is CASRQYTGTEAFF. CDR3 nucleotide sequence: TGCGCCAGCAGACAGTACACGGGCACTGAAGCTTTCTTT.

V usage is TRBV29-1 and J usage is TRBJ1-1, with TRBD1 matching over 7 bases. The germline V gene has CDR1 SQVTM and CDR2 ANQGSEA. This CDR3 is 14 amino acids long. V lost 0 bases to trimming and J lost 4 bases; unmatched junction nucleotides: 5. The CDR3 DNA sequence: TGCAGCGTTGAAGATATATCAGGGGGCACTGAAGCTTTCTTT. Translated: CSVEDISGGTEAFF.

This sequence joins TRBV19 and TRBJ1-2, with D maybe TRBD1 (6 bases). The CDR3 covers 14 residues. Trimming removed 2 bases at V and 0 bases at J, with 7 bases between. Germline V gene sequence: CDR1 LNHDA, CDR2 SQIVND (reference sequence). The DNA of the CDR3 is TGTGCCAGTAGTATACAGGGGACTAACTATGGCTACACCTTC. This encodes CASSIQGTNYGYTF.

The chain is built from TRBV6-6 and TRBJ1-2; 7 bases agree with TRBD1. The CDR3 totals 13 residues. The junction had 7 bases not matched to a gene; V was cut back by 4 bases and J by 8 bases. The germline V gene has CDR1 MNHNY and CDR2 SVGAGI (reference sequence). CDR3 loop: CASSSPGGGGYTF. In DNA form, the CDR3 reads TGTGCCAGCAGTTCTCCAGGGGGAGGCGGCTACACCTTC.

This clone turned up a few times. The V call is TRBV11-1, the J call TRBJ2-7; the D gene could be TRBD1 or TRBD2 (5 bases each). The CDR3 is made up of 14 amino acids. Per germline, CDR1 SGHAT and CDR2 FQDESV (reference sequence). V lost 2 bases and J lost 6, with 14 bases in between. Here the CDR3 DNA reads TGTGCCAGCAGCTTACCGGGAAGGGGCGCCGAGCAGTACTTC. Residues: CASSLPGRGAEQYF.

In the case of this clone: The conserved final phenylalanine or tryptophan is absent from the CDR3, which likely points to a read error. The limits of the CDR3 on the DNA are not certain, so only TCRdb's listed CDR3 is given. V and J are TRBV23-1 and TRBJ1-1. TRBV23-1 is given ORF status, its function remaining uncertain. Both ends counted, the CDR3 spans 11 residues. The CDR3 loop is CASSQTPWRGG.

This clone was picked up a small number of times. The chain has TRBV6-5 and TRBJ2-1, with D perhaps TRBD1 (5 bases). Trimming pared 3 bases from V and 8 bases from J, leaving 20 bases between. This CDR3 comprises 16 residues. In germline, CDR1 is MNHEY, CDR2 SVGAGI. The CDR3 DNA follows: TGTGCCAGCAGTTATCGAGGACACCCTTCGTTAGATGAGCAGTTCTTC. Encoded protein: CASSYRGHPSLDEQFF.

V is TRBV9 and J is TRBJ2-7; 8 nucleotides line up with TRBD1. The CDR3 consists of 15 residues. V dropped 4 bases and J dropped 1; count of bases not matched to a gene: 7. Germline V gene lookup returns CDR1 SGDLS and CDR2 YYNGEE. CDR3 in amino acids: CASSPQQGGSYEQYF. CDR3 nucleotide sequence: TGTGCCAGCAGCCCTCAACAGGGGGGATCCTACGAGCAGTACTTC.